These T cell receptor delta chains were read from a single sample in a study of Vδ1+ human thymocytes. TCRdb re-called the multiplex PCR reads through CATT. The sample has around 60,000 delta-chain clones, around 16% seen once. The specimen was Vdelta1+ gamma-delta thymocytes from the thymus. The receptors were gathered from a girl under three years old who had congenital heart surgery. CDR3s include the opening cysteine and the closing phenylalanine or tryptophan. A D gene is named only where the DNA matches it firmly. For some rows the clone size is stated as once, few or many, or as a class when expanded; others skip it.

J | size | D | V | CDR3 | DNA
TRDJ1 | NA | TRDD3 | TRDV1 | CALGEHSYRVLGDIDTDKLIF | TGTGCTCTTGGGGAACATTCCTACAGGGTACTGGGGGATATCGACACCGATAAACTCATCTTT
TRDJ1 | NA | TRDD3 | TRDV1 | CALGERVPVLGAHTDKLIF | TGTGCTCTTGGGGAACGGGTGCCGGTACTGGGGGCCCACACCGACAAACTCATCTTT
TRDJ1 | few | TRDD3 | TRDV1 | CALGEPPLGDTPYTDKLIF | TGTGCTCTTGGGGAACCCCCTTTGGGGGATACCCCGTACACCGATAAACTCATCTTT
TRDJ1 | NA | NA | TRDV1 | CALGEFHHTGTDKLIF | TGTGCTCTTGGGGAATTTCACCACACAGGCACCGATAAACTCATCTTT
TRDJ1 | few | NA | TRDV1 | CALGELGWPSLHRFVPIPDKLIF | TGTGCTCTTGGGGAACTGGGATGGCCTTCTCTACATCGCTTTGTCCCGATACCCGATAAACTCATCTTT
TRDJ1 | NA | TRDD3 | TRDV1 | CALGVQSCTGGYVGYTDKLIF | TGTGCTCTTGGGGTCCAATCCTGTACTGGGGGATACGTGGGGTACACCGATAAACTCATCTTT
TRDJ1 | NA | TRDD3 | TRAV29/DV5 | CAAYWGIREGRARDKLIF | TGTGCAGCATATTGGGGGATACGCGAGGGAAGGGCCCGCGATAAACTCATCTTT
TRDJ1 | NA | NA | TRDV1 | CALGGPAFRPCHGYGDPHDKLIF | TGTGCTCTTGGGGGACCTGCCTTCCGCCCATGTCATGGTTATGGGGACCCTCACGATAAACTCATCTTT
TRDJ1 | few | TRDD3 | TRDV1 | CALGLQAGEVGGFTDKLIF | TGTGCTCTTGGGCTACAAGCAGGTGAAGTTGGGGGATTCACCGATAAACTCATCTTT
TRDJ1 | NA | TRDD3 | TRAV29/DV5 | CAARHPFLGGYYRLEYTDKLIF | TGTGCAGCAAGACACCCCTTCCTTGGGGGATACTATCGGCTGGAGTACACCGATAAACTCATCTTT
TRDJ1 | NA | TRDD3 | TRDV1 | CALGELGIILRRTGGSTDKLIF | TGTGCTCTTGGGGAACTAGGTATTATCTTACGTCGTACTGGGGGATCCACCGATAAACTCATCTTT
TRDJ1 | NA | TRDD3 | TRDV1 | CALGNERPYALGDTRGTPYTDKLIF | TGTGCTCTTGGGAACGAACGTCCCTACGCACTGGGGGATACGCGGGGGACCCCGTACACCGATAAACTCATCTTT
TRDJ1 | NA | TRDD3 | TRDV1 | CALGEGSKRGIRVSYTDKLIF | TGTGCTCTTGGGGAAGGTTCGAAGAGGGGGATACGCGTAAGTTACACCGATAAACTCATCTTT
TRDJ1 | once | NA | TRDV1 | CALGERTGEYTDKLIF | TGTGCTCTTGGGGAAAGGACGGGAGAGTACACCGATAAACTCATCTTT
TRDJ1 | once | TRDD3 | TRDV1 | CALGELSLPVGIPPPATHTDKLIF | TGTGCTCTTGGGGAACTATCACTACCCGTGGGGATACCCCCCCCCGCCACCCACACCGATAAACTCATCTTT
TRDJ1 | few | NA | TRDV1 | CALGETSFRKLIF | TGTGCTCTTGGGGAGACTTCCTTCAGGAAACTCATCTTT
TRDJ1 | NA | TRDD3 | TRDV1 | CALGELRWASYSKLGDTRGTDKLIF | TGTGCTCTTGGGGAACTGCGATGGGCTTCCTACTCAAAACTGGGGGATACGCGAGGCACCGATAAACTCATCTTT
TRDJ1 | NA | NA | TRDV1 | CALGGNQSGLGEVTDKLIF | TGTGCTCTTGGGGGGAACCAGAGTGGACTGGGTGAAGTGACCGATAAACTCATCTTT
TRDJ1 | NA | TRDD3 | TRDV1 | CALGELVAPGTGGWYTDKLIF | TGTGCTCTTGGGGAACTAGTCGCACCAGGGACTGGGGGATGGTACACCGATAAACTCATCTTT
TRDJ1 | few | NA | TRDV1 | CALGEARLPQWGYTDKLIF | TGTGCTCTTGGGGAGGCCCGCCTTCCTCAGTGGGGATACACCGATAAACTCATCTTT
TRDJ1 | NA | NA | TRDV1 | CALGEPAFLLQHWGRSDDKLIF | TGTGCTCTTGGGGAACCCGCCTTCCTACTTCAACACTGGGGGAGAAGTGACGATAAACTCATCTTT
TRDJ1 | NA | NA | TRDV1 | CALGEQTSPKLSWGLHTDKLIF | TGTGCTCTTGGGGAACAAACCTCCCCAAAATTAAGCTGGGGACTCCACACCGATAAACTCATCTTT
TRDJ1 | NA | NA | TRDV1 | CALGEGGGGPGTDKLIF | TGTGCTCTTGGGGAAGGGGGAGGGGGTCCGGGCACCGATAAACTCATCTTT
TRDJ1 | few | TRDD3 | TRDV1 | CALGEHKADWGVYKLIF | TGTGCTCTTGGGGAACATAAAGCGGACTGGGGGGTCTATAAACTCATCTTT
TRDJ1 | few | TRDD3 | TRDV2 | CACDTCPRAGGCNTDKLIF | TGTGCCTGTGACACCTGCCCCAGGGCTGGGGGATGCAACACCGATAAACTCATCTTT
TRDJ1 | NA | NA | TRDV1 | CALGELPYPLLRYTDKLIF | TGTGCTCTTGGGGAACTACCCTACCCCCTACTTAGGTACACCGATAAACTCATCTTT
TRDJ1 | few | TRDD3 | TRDV1 | CALGELVDHNGWGPYTDKLIF | TGTGCTCTTGGGGAACTAGTTGACCACAACGGCTGGGGGCCGTACACCGATAAACTCATCTTT
TRDJ1 | medium-sized | NA | TRDV2 | CACDSRDKLIF | TGTGCCTGTGATTCGCGCGATAAACTCATCTTT
TRDJ1 | few | NA | TRDV1 | CALGVVGPSPSDRYTDKLTF | TGTGCTCTTGGGGTGGTAGGGCCTTCACCCTCTGATAGGTACACCGATAAACTCACCTTT
TRDJ1 | NA | NA | TRDV1 | CALGETLPRIKSGTGRGLKLIF | TGTGCTCTTGGGGAAACATTACCTCGCATCAAGAGCGGTACTGGTAGGGGCCTTAAACTCATCTTT